Listed below are T cell receptor beta chains from one sample, sequenced in a study of shared clonotypes between healthy human individuals. Method: immunoSEQ multiplex PCR; TCRdb's copy keeps in-frame clones and lacks some. The sample contains some 2,100,000 clones, around 95% of which appear only once. The specimen was naive CD4+ T cells sorted from blood. The receptors were sampled from a man between 18 and 35 years old in good health. The CDR3 runs from the conserved cysteine through the conserved F or W. Each record gives: V gene, D gene, J gene, clone size, CDR3 protein, CDR3 DNA. A D gene is named only where the DNA matches it firmly. The size field is filled for only some rows; it gives once, few, many or a size class.

v_gene: TRBV6-1; d_gene: TRBD1; j_gene: TRBJ2-1; abundance: -; CDR3aa: CASRTGAYNEQFF; CDR3nt: TGTGCCAGCCGGACAGGGGCCTACAATGAGCAGTTCTTC
v_gene: TRBV6-5; d_gene: -; j_gene: TRBJ2-1; abundance: -; CDR3aa: CASSHEGGPNNEQFF; CDR3nt: TGTGCCAGCAGCCACGAGGGGGGACCCAACAATGAGCAGTTCTTC
v_gene: TRBV10-3; d_gene: -; j_gene: TRBJ2-7; abundance: -; CDR3aa: CAISDVGGSSSYEQYF; CDR3nt: TGTGCCATCAGTGATGTAGGGGGGAGTAGCTCCTACGAGCAGTACTTC
v_gene: TRBV2; d_gene: -; j_gene: TRBJ2-7; abundance: once; CDR3aa: CASSGRSSTYEQYF; CDR3nt: TGTGCCAGCAGTGGCCGCAGCAGCACCTACGAGCAGTACTTC
v_gene: TRBV19; d_gene: -; j_gene: TRBJ1-2; abundance: -; CDR3aa: CASSPNGSPNYGYTF; CDR3nt: TGTGCCAGTAGTCCGAACGGGTCCCCTAACTATGGCTACACCTTC
v_gene: TRBV7-2; d_gene: -; j_gene: TRBJ2-3; abundance: once; CDR3aa: CASSFWGRSTDTQYF; CDR3nt: TGTGCCAGCAGCTTCTGGGGGAGAAGCACAGATACGCAGTATTTT
v_gene: TRBV5-6; d_gene: TRBD1; j_gene: TRBJ2-3; abundance: -; CDR3aa: CASSTGRTGGSDTQYF; CDR3nt: TGTGCCAGCAGCACTGGCAGGACAGGGGGCTCAGATACGCAGTATTTT
v_gene: TRBV7-7; d_gene: -; j_gene: TRBJ2-3; abundance: -; CDR3aa: CASSLAFTDTQYF; CDR3nt: TGTGCTAGCAGCCTGGCCTTCACAGATACGCAGTATTTT
v_gene: TRBV30; d_gene: -; j_gene: TRBJ2-3; abundance: once; CDR3aa: CAWSVKIGPSTDTQYF; CDR3nt: TGTGCCTGGAGTGTAAAAATAGGACCTAGCACAGATACGCAGTATTTT
v_gene: TRBV5-6; d_gene: TRBD1; j_gene: TRBJ1-2; abundance: -; CDR3aa: CASTYRTGFYGYTF; CDR3nt: TGTGCCAGCACCTATAGGACAGGGTTCTATGGCTACACCTTC
v_gene: TRBV18; d_gene: TRBD1; j_gene: TRBJ1-5; abundance: -; CDR3aa: CASSRVRGLDGNQPQHF; CDR3nt: TGTGCCAGCTCACGCGTCAGGGGGCTTGATGGCAATCAGCCCCAGCATTTT
v_gene: TRBV6-5; d_gene: -; j_gene: TRBJ1-1; abundance: -; CDR3aa: CASSSVSATEAFF; CDR3nt: TGTGCCAGCAGCAGTGTTTCAGCCACTGAAGCTTTCTTT
v_gene: TRBV6-1; d_gene: -; j_gene: TRBJ2-3; abundance: -; CDR3aa: CASRSFSGTDTQYF; CDR3nt: TGTGCCAGCAGATCGTTTAGCGGCACAGATACGCAGTATTTT
v_gene: TRBV19; d_gene: TRBD1; j_gene: TRBJ1-1; abundance: -; CDR3aa: CATGGTGRIGNTEAFF; CDR3nt: TGTGCCACGGGAGGGACAGGTCGCATAGGGAACACTGAAGCTTTCTTT
v_gene: TRBV18; d_gene: -; j_gene: TRBJ2-3; abundance: -; CDR3aa: CASSPWRGPDTQYF; CDR3nt: TGTGCCAGCTCACCATGGAGGGGCCCAGATACGCAGTATTTT
v_gene: TRBV5-1; d_gene: TRBD1; j_gene: TRBJ2-7; abundance: -; CDR3aa: CASSSRGQGNHEQYF; CDR3nt: TGCGCCAGCAGTTCGAGGGGACAGGGTAACCACGAGCAGTACTTC
v_gene: TRBV5-8; d_gene: -; j_gene: TRBJ1-1; abundance: -; CDR3aa: CASSPRGSGTEAFF; CDR3nt: TGTGCCAGCAGCCCCCGGGGGAGTGGAACTGAAGCTTTCTTT
v_gene: TRBV21-1; d_gene: -; j_gene: TRBJ1-1; abundance: -; CDR3aa: CASRDKTGRTEAFF; CDR3nt: TGTGCCAGCAGAGATAAAACAGGGAGGACTGAAGCTTTCTTT
v_gene: TRBV2; d_gene: TRBD2; j_gene: TRBJ2-1; abundance: -; CDR3aa: CASTPGLARGGPYNEQFF; CDR3nt: TGTGCCAGCACCCCGGGACTAGCGCGGGGCGGTCCATACAATGAGCAGTTCTTC
v_gene: TRBV4-1; d_gene: -; j_gene: TRBJ1-6; abundance: -; CDR3aa: CASSQGTRSSPLHF; CDR3nt: TGCGCCAGCAGCCAAGGGACCCGGAGTTCACCCCTCCACTTT
v_gene: TRBV5-6; d_gene: -; j_gene: TRBJ2-7; abundance: -; CDR3aa: CASSLSAAYEQYF; CDR3nt: TGTGCCAGCAGCTTGAGCGCAGCCTACGAGCAGTACTTC
v_gene: TRBV2; d_gene: TRBD1; j_gene: TRBJ2-5; abundance: -; CDR3aa: CASSDDRGFKTQYF; CDR3nt: TGTGCCAGCAGTGATGACAGGGGATTCAAGACCCAGTACTTC
v_gene: TRBV5-8; d_gene: TRBD2; j_gene: TRBJ2-7; abundance: -; CDR3aa: CASSLEAGRVQSYEQYF; CDR3nt: TGTGCCAGCAGCTTGGAGGCAGGGAGGGTACAGTCCTACGAGCAGTACTTC
v_gene: TRBV30; d_gene: TRBD1; j_gene: TRBJ1-6; abundance: few; CDR3aa: CAFTGTGGIGGTPLHF; CDR3nt: TGTGCCTTCACCGGGACAGGGGGCATCGGAGGTACACCCCTCCACTTT
v_gene: TRBV20-1; d_gene: -; j_gene: TRBJ1-2; abundance: -; CDR3aa: CSARSTYGYTF; CDR3nt: TGCAGTGCTAGGTCCACCTATGGCTACACCTTC
v_gene: TRBV6-5; d_gene: -; j_gene: TRBJ2-6; abundance: -; CDR3aa: CASSYDLGGANVLTF; CDR3nt: TGTGCCAGCAGTTACGACCTGGGGGGGGCCAACGTCCTGACTTTC
v_gene: TRBV15; d_gene: TRBD2; j_gene: TRBJ2-3; abundance: -; CDR3aa: CATSREGKSGGNTQYF; CDR3nt: TGTGCCACCAGCAGAGAGGGGAAGAGCGGGGGAAATACGCAGTATTTT
v_gene: TRBV19; d_gene: -; j_gene: TRBJ1-1; abundance: -; CDR3aa: CASNEVNTEAFF; CDR3nt: TGTGCCAGTAATGAGGTGAACACTGAAGCTTTCTTT
v_gene: TRBV19; d_gene: -; j_gene: TRBJ2-7; abundance: -; CDR3aa: CASSRGYSYEQYF; CDR3nt: TGTGCCAGTAGTAGGGGGTACTCCTACGAGCAGTACTTC
v_gene: TRBV5-1; d_gene: -; j_gene: TRBJ2-6; abundance: -; CDR3aa: CASSKISSSGANVLTF; CDR3nt: TGCGCCAGCAGCAAAATTAGCAGCTCTGGGGCCAACGTCCTGACTTTC
v_gene: TRBV5-4; d_gene: -; j_gene: TRBJ2-6; abundance: -; CDR3aa: CASSRSGANVLTF; CDR3nt: TGTGCCAGCAGCAGGTCTGGGGCCAACGTCCTGACTTTC
v_gene: TRBV18; d_gene: TRBD1; j_gene: TRBJ1-5; abundance: -; CDR3aa: CASSPARGDQPQHF; CDR3nt: TGTGCCAGCTCACCAGCCAGGGGGGATCAGCCCCAGCATTTT
v_gene: TRBV9; d_gene: TRBD2; j_gene: TRBJ2-2; abundance: -; CDR3aa: CASSVVSGGGTGELFF; CDR3nt: TGTGCCAGCAGCGTAGTTAGCGGGGGAGGCACCGGGGAGCTGTTTTTT
v_gene: TRBV20-1; d_gene: -; j_gene: TRBJ1-2; abundance: -; CDR3aa: CSVDGGHGYTF; CDR3nt: TGCAGTGTTGACGGGGGTCACGGCTACACCTTC
v_gene: TRBV28; d_gene: -; j_gene: TRBJ1-3; abundance: -; CDR3aa: CASSTPAPNTIYF; CDR3nt: TGTGCCAGCAGTACCCCGGCACCAAACACCATATATTTT
v_gene: TRBV7-2; d_gene: -; j_gene: TRBJ1-1; abundance: -; CDR3aa: CASSLDRAAEAFF; CDR3nt: TGTGCCAGCAGCTTAGACCGGGCCGCTGAAGCTTTCTTT
v_gene: TRBV7-2; d_gene: -; j_gene: TRBJ2-7; abundance: once; CDR3aa: CASSLGPTGYEQYF; CDR3nt: TGTGCCAGCAGCTTAGGACCTACTGGCTACGAGCAGTACTTC
v_gene: TRBV11-3; d_gene: TRBD2; j_gene: TRBJ2-5; abundance: -; CDR3aa: CASSLGLAGGSQETQYF; CDR3nt: TGTGCCAGCAGCTTGGGACTAGCGGGGGGGTCCCAGGAGACCCAGTACTTC
v_gene: TRBV2; d_gene: -; j_gene: TRBJ2-7; abundance: -; CDR3aa: CASSSTTGWVEQYF; CDR3nt: TGTGCCAGCAGTTCCACGACAGGCTGGGTCGAGCAGTACTTC
v_gene: TRBV2; d_gene: -; j_gene: TRBJ1-5; abundance: -; CDR3aa: CASSETSYSNQPQHF; CDR3nt: TGTGCCAGCAGTGAGACAAGTTATAGCAATCAGCCCCAGCATTTT